The 13 T cell receptor beta chains below were found in one sample sequenced in a study of early T cells in non-severe SARS-CoV-2 infection. MiXCR, run by TCRdb on the 5' RACE reads, gives a single entry per CDR3 protein. The table shows roughly 80,000 distinct CDR3 sequences, with roughly 10% occurring only once. The sequencing here drew on whole blood, taken at baseline. The source is an adult who was a healthcare worker with PCR-confirmed SARS-CoV-2 infection or an uninfected control (not recorded which).

This clonotype was counted many times. This chain uses TRBV2 with TRBJ2-3, with TRBD2 matching 15 bases. This CDR3 contains 17 residues. V trimming: 6 bases; J trimming: 0 bases; junction bases outside the gene matches: 4. The germline CDR1 and CDR2 sequences are SNHLY and FYNNEI. The CDR3 nucleotides are TGTGCCAGCAGCGGACTAGCGGGGGGGCCTAGCACAGATACGCAGTATTTT. It codes for CASSGLAGGPSTDTQYF. Full variable domain (rest looked up from reference TRBV2 and TRBJ2-3): EPEVTQTPSHQVTQMGQEVILRCVPISNHLYFYWYRQILGQKVEFLVSFYNNEISEKSEIFDDQFSVERPDGSNFTLKIRSTKLEDSAMYFCASSGLAGGPSTDTQYFGPGTRLTVL.

Only a few counts were recorded for this clonotype. The genes are TRBV27 and TRBJ1-1; possibly TRBD1 for D (5 bases). The length of the CDR3 is 14 residues. The V gene's germline CDR1 is MNHEY and CDR2 SMNVEV (reference sequence). The V end was cut by 5 bases, the J end by 11 bases, with 21 bases between. CDR3 sequence reads: CASSLQNRFPEAFF. CDR3 nucleotides: TGTGCCAGCAGTCTCCAGAACAGGTTCCCGGAGGCTTTCTTT.

CDR3 in amino acids: CASSAWGGSSGNTIYF. The CDR3 coding sequence is TGTGCCAGCAGCGCTTGGGGAGGCAGCTCTGGAAACACCATATATTTT. The chain links TRBV11-2 to TRBJ1-3, with D unclear. CDR3 size: 16 residues. Germline-derived CDR1 and CDR2 are SGHAT and FQNNGV. V lost 5 bases to trimming and J lost 0 bases, with 14 bases between them.

This clonotype appeared many times. The rearrangement uses TRBV7-7 and TRBJ2-5; possible D gene TRBD1, 5 bases. V was shortened by 5 bases and J by 0 bases, with 10 bases between the two germline ends. The CDR3 spans 14 residues. The germline CDR1 and CDR2 sequences are SSHAT and FNYEAQ (reference sequence). This CDR3 is CASSAQGNQETQYF. As DNA, the CDR3 is TGTGCCAGCAGCGCCCAGGGTAACCAAGAGACCCAGTACTTC.

This clonotype has a count of ten or more. The chain employs TRBV7-2 and TRBJ2-1; the D is unclear. The ends were cut back, 1 base at V and 4 bases at J, with 5 bases in the middle. Germline-derived CDR1 and CDR2 are SGHTA and FQGNSA. The CDR3 sequence is 13 residues long. The CDR3 protein is CASSLEQYNEQFF. The DNA of the CDR3 is TGTGCCAGCAGCTTAGAACAGTACAATGAGCAGTTCTTC.

This clonotype is termed medium-sized. This chain connects TRBV7-3 to TRBJ1-1; D might be TRBD1 (5 bases). V lost 1 base to trimming and J lost 0 bases, with 12 bases between them. This CDR3 region has 16 residues. Germline V CDR1 and CDR2: SGHTA, FQGTGA. The CDR3 region has the DNA TGTGCCAGCAGCTTAATGGCAGGGACGGTGAACACTGAAGCTTTCTTT. It encodes CASSLMAGTVNTEAFF.

This clonotype was seen a handful of times. The rearrangement joins TRBV7-9 to TRBJ2-7, with TRBD1 matching 7 bases. The CDR3 is 14 residues long. J gave up 2 bases and V 0 bases, and 1 base lay outside the gene matches. Germline CDR1 reads SEHNR; CDR2 reads FQNEAQ (reference sequence). CDR3 amino acids: CASSLAGQPYEQYF. As DNA, the CDR3 is TGTGCCAGCAGCTTAGCGGGACAGCCCTACGAGCAGTACTTC.

This clonotype was recorded many times. V and J are TRBV12-3 or TRBV12-4 and TRBJ2-2; TRBD2 agrees at 9 bases. CDR3 length equals 17 residues. V shed 8 bases and J 8 bases; nucleotides not matched to a gene: 18. CDR3 protein: CASSGTSLPPPLGELFF. The CDR3 DNA sequence: TGTGCCAGCTCAGGGACTAGCCTCCCGCCTCCCCTAGGGGAGCTGTTTTTT.

The rearrangement uses TRBV4-2 and TRBJ2-7; 7 bases agree with TRBD2. From germline, CDR1 is LGHNA and CDR2 YNFKEQ. This CDR3 spans 15 amino acids. After removal of 2 bases from V and 1 base from J, the junction contained 5 bases not matched to a gene. CDR3 sequence (DNA): TGTGCCAGCAGCCAACGACTAGCCCAATCCTACGAGCAGTACTTC. Amino acids: CASSQRLAQSYEQYF.

CDR3 nucleotide sequence: TGTGCCAGCAGTTTAGCCTCAGGGGGGAATGAGCAGTTCTTC. Residues: CASSLASGGNEQFF. The chain combines TRBV12-3 or TRBV12-4 with TRBJ2-1; TRBD1 is a possible D gene (7 bases). CDR3 length: 14 residues. The V gene lost 0 bases and the J gene lost 7 bases, with 10 bases spanning the gap.

The chain joins TRBV20-1 to TRBJ2-2, with 7 bases aligning to TRBD2. Germline loops: CDR1 DFQATT, CDR2 SNEGSKA (reference sequence). This CDR3 has 15 amino acids. The V gene end was trimmed by 3 bases and the J gene end by 0 bases; junction bases not matched to a gene: 4. This chain's CDR3 is CSASNGGTNTGELFF. CDR3 DNA sequence: TGCAGTGCTAGTAACGGGGGGACGAACACCGGGGAGCTGTTTTTT.

This clonotype appeared many times. The rearrangement links TRBV5-6 to TRBJ1-1; possibly TRBD1 for D (5 bases). There are 14 residues in the CDR3. V was trimmed by 0 bases and J by 5 bases, leaving 11 bases between them. CDR1 and CDR2 (germline): SGHDT, YYEEEE. The CDR3 bases are TGTGCCAGCAGCTTGGGTGGGGGAAGGACTGAAGCTTTCTTT. It codes for CASSLGGGRTEAFF.

This clonotype showed up many times. V usage is TRBV11-1 and J usage is TRBJ1-2; no clear D. V lost 2 bases and J 3 bases, leaving 13 bases between the germline ends. The CDR3 is 15 residues long. Germline V gene sequence: CDR1 SGHAT, CDR2 FQDESV (reference sequence). The CDR3 nucleotides are TGTGCCAGCAGCTTAAACCCATCGTCAGACTATGGCTACACCTTC. It codes for CASSLNPSSDYGYTF.